This T cell receptor beta chain was captured by sequencing in a study of blood T cells in healthy people across ages. Looking at the study overall: Template switching captured about one barcoded beta molecule per two T cells.

Germline CDR1 is SGDLS and CDR2 is YYNGEE. V was clipped by 1 base and J by 7 bases; unmatched bases: 8. This CDR3 region has 16 residues. Next came a second PCR, run for about 7 to 11 cycles, which used a sample-barcoded 5' primer along with a J-beta primer mix. MiXCR, applied by TCRdb to the 5' RACE reads, yields one record per CDR3 protein. Altogether hundreds of thousands of distinct CDR3 sequences are present, more than 45% being singletons, with the ten largest covering 20% to 25%. This clonotype was observed once. This chain links TRBV9 with TRBJ2-2, with 9 positions matching TRBD2. The sequence came from an elderly man in good health. What was sequenced was blood. DNA for the CDR3: TGTGCCAGCAGCGTAACCTCTAGCGGGGTAGGCGGGGAGCTGTTTTTT. Translation gives CASSVTSSGVGGELFF.